A selection of T cell receptor beta chains follows, all from one sample in a study of blood T cell repertoires in COVID-19. Assay used: immunoSEQ multiplex PCR; TCRdb lists only in-frame clones, some missing. The sample yields around 190,000 clones, approximately 84% seen once. The sample consisted of PBMCs or T cells enriched from blood (not recorded which). The source is a woman aged 25 to 45 who had recovered from COVID-19. Each CDR3 is given with its conserved first and last residue. The D gene is left open where the match is weak. Clone size is not always given. Where it is, it says once, few, many or a class for expanded clones.

TRBV6-1	.	.	TRBJ2-2	CASSETLTGENTGELFF	TGTGCCAGCAGTGAAACGCTGACAGGCGAGAACACCGGGGAGCTGTTTTTT
TRBV5-1	TRBD1	.	TRBJ2-7	CASSLQGNSYEQYF	TGCGCCAGCAGCTTACAGGGGAACTCCTACGAGCAGTACTTC
TRBV27	.	.	TRBJ1-2	CASSLSAESPNYGYTF	TGTGCCAGCAGTTTATCCGCAGAAAGTCCTAACTATGGCTACACCTTC
TRBV5-1	TRBD1	.	TRBJ1-2	CASSFRTGRGIYGYTF	TGCGCCAGCAGCTTCCGGACAGGGCGCGGGATATATGGCTACACCTTC
TRBV5-6	.	.	TRBJ1-6	CASSKPGEGHNSPLHF	TGTGCCAGCAGCAAACCGGGCGAGGGCCATAATTCACCCCTCCACTTT
TRBV9	.	.	TRBJ1-1	CASSGGLRLGNTEAFF	TGTGCCAGCAGCGGTGGACTCCGCCTGGGGAACACTGAAGCTTTCTTT
TRBV6-5	.	.	TRBJ1-2	CASSPGTRGNYGYTF	TGTGCCAGCAGTCCCGGGACAAGGGGTAACTATGGCTACACCTTC
TRBV18	TRBD1	.	TRBJ1-1	CASSPWTGPNTEAFF	TGTGCCAGCTCACCTTGGACAGGTCCGAACACTGAAGCTTTCTTT
TRBV9	.	few	TRBJ1-1	CASSVGGGVNTEAFF	TGTGCCAGCAGCGTAGGGGGCGGGGTGAACACTGAAGCTTTCTTT
TRBV2	TRBD1	few	TRBJ1-5	CASSEGGQAKNQPQHF	TGTGCCAGCAGTGAAGGTGGACAGGCGAAGAATCAGCCCCAGCATTTT
TRBV9	.	.	TRBJ1-1	CASSVTGNTEAFF	TGTGCCAGCAGCGTAACGGGTAACACTGAAGCTTTCTTT
TRBV3-1/TRBV3-2	TRBD1	.	TRBJ1-1	CASSHHRGDTEAFF	TGTGCCAGCAGCCACCACAGGGGGGACACTGAAGCTTTCTTT
TRBV19	.	.	TRBJ1-1	CASSIWTAKNTEAFF	TGTGCCAGTAGTATATGGACAGCGAAGAACACTGAAGCTTTCTTT
TRBV3-1/TRBV3-2	.	.	TRBJ2-1	CASSPLNLARPPYNEQFF	TGTGCCAGCAGCCCTTTAAATTTAGCGAGGCCCCCATACAATGAGCAGTTCTTC